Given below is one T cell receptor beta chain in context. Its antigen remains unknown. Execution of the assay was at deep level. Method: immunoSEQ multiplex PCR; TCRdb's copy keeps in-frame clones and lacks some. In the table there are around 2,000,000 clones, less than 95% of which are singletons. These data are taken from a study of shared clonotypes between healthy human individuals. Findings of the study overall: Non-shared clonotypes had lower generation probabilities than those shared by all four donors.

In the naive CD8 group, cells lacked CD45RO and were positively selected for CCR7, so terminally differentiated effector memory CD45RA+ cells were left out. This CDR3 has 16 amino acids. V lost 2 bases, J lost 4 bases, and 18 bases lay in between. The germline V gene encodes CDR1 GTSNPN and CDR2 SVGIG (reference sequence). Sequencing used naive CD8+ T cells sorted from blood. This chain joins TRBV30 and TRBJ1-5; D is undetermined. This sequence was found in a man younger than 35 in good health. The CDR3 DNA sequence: TGTGCCTGGAGTCTTGGCAGGAGCTTGGGAAATCAGCCCCAGCATTTT. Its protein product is CAWSLGRSLGNQPQHF.